Only a few counts were recorded for the clone carrying this T cell receptor (beta chain). Germline V CDR1 and CDR2: MGHDK, SYGVNS. V shed 1 base, J shed 4 bases, and the junction held 3 bases outside the gene matches. This CDR3 is built from 15 residues. The sample belongs to a study of beta chain features in type 1 diabetes. Reverse transcription of all isolated RNA meant that expressed TCRB transcripts were sequenced. The data were produced by immunoSEQ multiplex PCR, yet TCRdb's version contains in-frame clones alone and is incomplete. Of about 150,000 clones listed, about a tenth are singletons. The chain recombines TRBV25-1 with TRBJ2-3; TRBD2 matches at 9 bases. This TCR came from a man between 18 and 35 years old in good health. Sequenced: central memory CD4+ T cells from blood. As DNA, the CDR3 is TGTGCCAGCAGTGAATTTGCGGGGGGGCCAGATACGCAGTATTTT. Translation: CASSEFAGGPDTQYF.